Following are 24 T cell receptor beta chains from one sample sequenced in a study of blood T cell repertoires in COVID-19. Libraries were prepared by immunoSEQ multiplex PCR; TCRdb keeps only in-frame clonotypes and omits some of them. The sample includes approximately 280,000 clones, about 83% of them seen just once. The sample was PBMCs or T cells enriched from blood (not recorded which). These receptor sequences come from a woman in her 40s who had recovered from COVID-19.

V and J are TRBV9 and TRBJ2-7; 14 bases are shared with TRBD2. The ends lost 4 bases at V and 6 bases at J; junction bases unmatched: 6. CDR3 size: 15 residues. In germline, CDR1 is SGDLS, CDR2 YYNGEE. The CDR3 coding sequence is TGTGCCAGCAGCCTGGGACTAGCGGGAGCTCTCGAGCAGTACTTC. Protein product: CASSLGLAGALEQYF.

The CDR3 is CASSSAGRGQNSPLHF. The CDR3 DNA follows: TGTGCCAGCAGCTCGGCCGGCAGGGGGCAGAATTCACCCCTCCACTTT. This rearrangement joins TRBV5-4 to TRBJ1-6, with TRBD1 matching 8 bases. Germline lookup yields CDR1 SGHNT and CDR2 YYREEE (reference sequence). This CDR3 spans 16 amino acids. Trimming cost V 3 bases and J 7 bases; bases outside gene matches: 9.

V usage is TRBV7-2 and J usage is TRBJ2-3; TRBD1 is a possible D gene (5 bases). V gave up 5 bases and J gave up 7 bases, with 13 bases separating them. Germline CDR1 is SGHTA and CDR2 is FQGNSA. The CDR3 runs 13 residues. The CDR3 nucleotides read TGTGCCAGCAGCCTCAGGACATCAAATACGCAGTATTTT. This codes for CASSLRTSNTQYF.

This chain connects TRBV2 to TRBJ1-1, with 7 bases that match TRBD1. The CDR3 is made up of 13 amino acids. The V and J ends lost 10 bases and 3 bases, in that order; junction bases with no gene match: 8. From germline, CDR1 is SNHLY and CDR2 FYNNEI. CDR3 sequence: CATQGTDYTEAFF. The CDR3 DNA sequence: TGTGCCACCCAGGGGACAGACTACACTGAAGCTTTCTTT.

The gene calls are TRBV2 and TRBJ2-3; D is perhaps TRBD2 (5 bases). V was trimmed by 7 bases and J by 3 bases, leaving 14 bases between them. This CDR3 contains 14 residues. Per the germline V gene, CDR1 is SNHLY and CDR2 is FYNNEI. The CDR3 loop is CASTRGSVTDTQYF. The CDR3 DNA reads as TGTGCCAGCACTAGAGGTAGCGTTACAGATACGCAGTATTTT.

The chain carries TRBV20-1 and TRBJ1-1, with a weak D call TRBD1 (6 bases). V lost 5 bases, J lost 4 bases, and 8 bases lay in between. The V gene's germline CDR1 is DFQATT and CDR2 SNEGSKA (reference sequence). The CDR3 extends over 11 amino acids. CDR3 nucleotides: TGCAGTGCTGGACAGTCCACTGAAGCTTTCTTT. It translates to CSAGQSTEAFF.

This clone has just one count. Other DNA sequences in the same sample also yield this CDR3. The genes are TRBV5-1 and TRBJ2-5; D uncertain. Trimming took off 0 bases at V and 2 bases at J, with 5 bases between the two ends. CDR1 and CDR2 from the germline V gene are SGHRS and YFSETQ. There are 13 residues in the CDR3. Here the CDR3 DNA reads TGCGCCAGCAGCTTGGGGCAGCAAGAGACCCAGTACTTC. Translated: CASSLGQQETQYF. The variable domain in full, completed from reference TRBV5-1 and TRBJ2-5, reads KAGVTQTPRYLIKTRGQQVTLSCSPISGHRSVSWYQQTPGQGLQFLFEYFSETQRNKGNFPGRFSGRQFSNSRSEMNVSTLELGDSALYLCASSLGQQETQYFGPGTRLLVL.

V usage is TRBV5-5 and J usage is TRBJ2-4, with D perhaps matching TRBD2 (5 bases). This CDR3 comprises 14 residues. The germline gives CDR1 SGHKS, CDR2 YYEKEE (reference sequence). Trimming left V 4 bases short and J 6 bases short, with 14 bases between. The CDR3 is CASSPGLGINIQYF. CDR3 in DNA: TGTGCCAGCAGCCCTGGACTGGGAATAAACATTCAGTACTTC.

The chain couples TRBV18 to TRBJ2-1; a possible D gene is TRBD2 (5 bases). Germline V CDR1 and CDR2: KGHSH, LQKENI. CDR3 length: 14 residues. With 2 bases removed from V and 8 bases from J, the gap between germline ends came to 13 bases. In DNA form, the CDR3 reads TGTGCCAGCTCACCAGGGGAACTAGTCTATGAGCAGTTCTTC. Protein: CASSPGELVYEQFF.

The chain couples TRBV6-2 or TRBV6-3 to TRBJ1-2, with D tentatively TRBD1 (5 bases). This CDR3 is built from 13 residues. Germline V gives CDR1 MNHEY, CDR2 SVGEGT. The ends were cut back, 4 bases at V and 4 bases at J, with 10 bases in the middle. CDR3 loop: CASSFGRVYGYTF. The CDR3 DNA sequence: TGTGCCAGCAGTTTCGGCAGGGTCTATGGCTACACCTTC.

The chain links TRBV27 to TRBJ2-7, with D unresolved. CDR1 and CDR2 from the germline V gene are MNHEY and SMNVEV (reference sequence). The CDR3 is made up of 14 amino acids. The V end was cut by 10 bases, the J end by 2 bases, with 18 bases between. The DNA of the CDR3 is TGTGCCAATCCGTGGGCAGCCCGTCCCTACGAGCAGTACTTC. It yields the protein CANPWAARPYEQYF.

V is TRBV5-1 and J is TRBJ1-1; TRBD1 aligns across 8 bases. CDR1 SGHRS and CDR2 YFSETQ come from the germline V gene. The CDR3 is made up of 15 amino acids. V gave up 0 bases and J gave up 1 base; unmatched junction bases: 2. The CDR3 sequence is CASSLVGQGNTEAFF. As DNA, the CDR3 is TGCGCCAGCAGCTTGGTAGGACAGGGGAACACTGAAGCTTTCTTT.

The V gene is TRBV3-1 (or the pseudogene TRBV3-2), the J gene TRBJ2-7; perhaps TRBD2 as D (5 bases). V gave up 0 bases and J gave up 6 bases, with 18 bases separating them. Germline V gene data show CDR1 as LGHDT and CDR2 as YNNKEL (reference sequence). The CDR3 has 16 amino acids. The CDR3 here is CASSQDWRRSTGEQYF. CDR3 nucleotides: TGTGCCAGCAGCCAAGACTGGAGGCGGAGCACGGGCGAGCAGTACTTC.

V and J are TRBV28 and TRBJ2-1, with 10 bases lining up with TRBD2. The CDR3 length is 19 residues. V shed 4 bases and J 5 bases; nucleotides not matched to a gene: 17. Germline V gene sequence: CDR1 MDHEN, CDR2 SYDVKM. The CDR3 loop reads CASSSIYQGLAGEHNEQFF. In DNA, the CDR3 is TGTGCCAGCAGTTCAATCTACCAGGGGCTAGCGGGAGAGCACAATGAGCAGTTCTTC.

The genes are TRBV4-2 and TRBJ2-7; 12 nucleotides line up with TRBD2. V gave up 4 bases and J gave up 7 bases; unmatched junction bases: 5. This CDR3 is built from 14 residues. Germline values: CDR1 LGHNA, CDR2 YNFKEQ. Written as DNA, the CDR3 is TGTGCCAGCAGCCCGGGACTAGCGGGTGGTGAGCAGTACTTC. It translates to CASSPGLAGGEQYF.

The chain employs TRBV19 and TRBJ2-1; 8 bases match TRBD1. Germline CDR1 reads LNHDA; CDR2 reads SQIVND (reference sequence). CDR3 length equals 16 residues. V lost 5 bases to trimming and J lost 6 bases; unmatched junction nucleotides: 12. CDR3 nucleotides: TGTGCCAGTAGTTCACTCGGACAGGGCGGAGGCAATGAGCAGTTCTTC. Protein product: CASSSLGQGGGNEQFF.

J is TRBJ2-5 and V is TRBV23-1, with 13 bases fitting TRBD2. TRBV23-1 is given ORF status, its function remaining uncertain. CDR3 size: 17 residues. V shed 3 bases, J shed 5 bases, and the junction held 9 bases outside the gene matches. CDR3 DNA: TGCGCCAGCAGTCACCGACTAGCGGGAGGATCTTGGGAGACCCAGTACTTC. Encoded protein: CASSHRLAGGSWETQYF.

This clone appeared a few times. The chain joins TRBV18 to TRBJ2-2, with 7 bases matching TRBD2. Losses at the gene ends were 1 base for V and 6 bases for J; bases not matched to a gene: 8. This CDR3 has 16 amino acids. Germline loops: CDR1 KGHSH, CDR2 LQKENI. CDR3 in amino acids: CASSPLGEGRSGELFF. The DNA of the CDR3 is TGTGCCAGCTCACCACTTGGGGAGGGCCGCTCCGGGGAGCTGTTTTTT. The entire variable domain, with the rest obtained from reference TRBV18 and TRBJ2-2, is as follows: NAGVMQNPRHLVRRRGQEARLRCSPMKGHSHVYWYRQLPEEGLKFMVYLQKENIIDESGMPKERFSAEFPKEGPSILRIQQVVRGDSAAYFCASSPLGEGRSGELFFGEGSRLTVL.

CDR3 in DNA: TGTGCCAGTAGTCGGGTCCTTTGGGGCACAGATACGCAGTATTTT. Protein product: CASSRVLWGTDTQYF. The rearrangement uses TRBV19 and TRBJ2-3; D is unclear. The CDR3 totals 15 residues. Germline values: CDR1 LNHDA, CDR2 SQIVND (reference sequence). The V end was cut by 5 bases, the J end by 1 base, with 13 bases between. The full variable domain, rest sourced from reference TRBV19 and TRBJ2-3, is DGGITQSPKYLFRKEGQNVTLSCEQNLNHDAMYWYRQDPGQGLRLIYYSQIVNDFQKGDIAEGYSVSREKKESFPLTVTSAQKNPTAFYLCASSRVLWGTDTQYFGPGTRLTVL.

This chain links TRBV27 with TRBJ2-5; D is perhaps TRBD1 (5 bases). V lost 7 bases, J lost 5 bases, and 20 bases lay in between. The CDR3 contains 15 residues. Germline CDR1 reads MNHEY; CDR2 reads SMNVEV (reference sequence). The CDR3 loop reads CASTSGLGPRETQYF. CDR3 bases: TGTGCCAGCACCTCCGGATTGGGGCCCCGGGAGACCCAGTACTTC.

This clone was observed a handful of times. This chain joins TRBV4-3 and TRBJ2-7; TRBD1 matches 7 bases. This CDR3 comprises 16 residues. Germline lookup yields CDR1 LGHNA and CDR2 YSLEER. J lost 3 bases, V lost 1 base, and 9 bases had no gene match. CDR3 residues: CASSQAYPRDSYEQYF. The CDR3 DNA follows: TGCGCCAGCAGCCAAGCCTACCCCAGGGACAGCTACGAGCAGTACTTC.

The chain joins TRBV11-2 to TRBJ2-2; the D gene is possibly TRBD2 (6 bases). Germline V CDR1 and CDR2: SGHAT, FQNNGV. This CDR3 is built from 15 residues. Trimming took off 2 bases at V and 7 bases at J, with 14 bases between the two ends. CDR3: CASSLSQGLGGELFF. The CDR3 nucleotides read TGTGCCAGCAGCTTAAGTCAGGGACTCGGCGGGGAGCTGTTTTTT.

There are a few counts of this clone. The rearrangement joins TRBV10-3 to TRBJ2-1; 10 nucleotides line up with TRBD2. This CDR3 has 16 amino acids. Germline assignment: CDR1 ENHRY and CDR2 SYGVKD. V lost 8 bases, J lost 6 bases, and 13 bases stayed unmatched. CDR3 residues: CAIGRSSGSSGNEQFF. CDR3 DNA sequence: TGTGCCATCGGTCGGTCTAGCGGGAGCTCTGGCAATGAGCAGTTCTTC.

The chain carries TRBV28 and TRBJ2-5, with D tentatively TRBD1 (6 bases). The CDR3 is 14 residues long. The germline gives CDR1 MDHEN, CDR2 SYDVKM. V gave up 7 bases and J gave up 1 base, with 13 bases separating them. The CDR3 loop reads CASNKQGTQETQYF. The CDR3 bases are TGTGCCAGCAACAAACAGGGCACCCAAGAGACCCAGTACTTC.